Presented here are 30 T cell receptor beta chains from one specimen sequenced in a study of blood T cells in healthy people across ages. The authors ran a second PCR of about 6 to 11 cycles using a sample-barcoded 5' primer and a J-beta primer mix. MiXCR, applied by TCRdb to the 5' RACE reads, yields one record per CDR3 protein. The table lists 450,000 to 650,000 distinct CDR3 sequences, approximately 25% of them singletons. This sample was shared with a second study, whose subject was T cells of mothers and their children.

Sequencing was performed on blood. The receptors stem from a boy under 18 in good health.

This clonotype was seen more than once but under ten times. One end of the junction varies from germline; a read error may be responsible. CDR3 sequence reads: CAWNEGTEAFF. CDR3 DNA: TGTGCCTGGAACGAGGGAACTGAAGCCTTCTTT. V and J are TRBV30 and TRBJ1-1; no clear D. From germline, CDR1 is GTSNPN and CDR2 SVGIG (reference sequence). CDR3 size: 11 residues.

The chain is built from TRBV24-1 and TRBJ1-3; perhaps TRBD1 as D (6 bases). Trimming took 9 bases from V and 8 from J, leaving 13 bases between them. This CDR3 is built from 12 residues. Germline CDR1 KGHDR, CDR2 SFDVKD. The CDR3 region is CATRDIQDTIYF. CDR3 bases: TGTGCCACCCGGGACATCCAGGACACCATATATTTT.

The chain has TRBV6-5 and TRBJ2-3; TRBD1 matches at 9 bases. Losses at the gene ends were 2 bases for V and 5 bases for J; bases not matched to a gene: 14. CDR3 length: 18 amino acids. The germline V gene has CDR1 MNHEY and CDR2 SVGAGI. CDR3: CASSYRGDWTGDGDTQYF. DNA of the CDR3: TGTGCCAGCAGTTACAGGGGGGACTGGACAGGGGACGGAGATACGCAGTATTTT.

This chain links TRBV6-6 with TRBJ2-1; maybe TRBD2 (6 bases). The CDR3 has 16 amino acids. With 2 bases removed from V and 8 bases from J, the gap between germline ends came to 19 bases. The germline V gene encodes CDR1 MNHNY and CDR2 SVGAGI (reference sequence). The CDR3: CASSYTTRGGNYEQFF. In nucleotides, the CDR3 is TGTGCCAGCAGTTACACCACACGCGGCGGGAATTATGAGCAGTTCTTC.

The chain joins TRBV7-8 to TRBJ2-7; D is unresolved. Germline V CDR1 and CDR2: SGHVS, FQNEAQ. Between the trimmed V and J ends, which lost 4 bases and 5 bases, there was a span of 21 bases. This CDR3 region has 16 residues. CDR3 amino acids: CASSSLRVGKINEQYF. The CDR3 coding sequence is TGTGCCAGCAGCTCACTACGCGTAGGGAAAATCAACGAGCAGTACTTC.

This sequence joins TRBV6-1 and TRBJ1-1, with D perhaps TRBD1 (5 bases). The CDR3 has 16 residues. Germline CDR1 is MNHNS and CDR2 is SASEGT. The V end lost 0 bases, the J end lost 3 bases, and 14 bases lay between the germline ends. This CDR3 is CASSEALWGTYTEAFF. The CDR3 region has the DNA TGTGCCAGCAGTGAAGCGCTTTGGGGGACTTACACTGAAGCTTTCTTT.

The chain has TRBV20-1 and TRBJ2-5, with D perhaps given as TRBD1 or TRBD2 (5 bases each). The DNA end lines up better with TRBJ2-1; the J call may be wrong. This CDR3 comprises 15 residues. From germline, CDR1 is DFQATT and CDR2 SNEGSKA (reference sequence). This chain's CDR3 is CSATRGRRFANEQFF. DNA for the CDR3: TGCAGTGCGACACGGGGACGTAGGTTTGCAAATGAGCAGTTCTTC.

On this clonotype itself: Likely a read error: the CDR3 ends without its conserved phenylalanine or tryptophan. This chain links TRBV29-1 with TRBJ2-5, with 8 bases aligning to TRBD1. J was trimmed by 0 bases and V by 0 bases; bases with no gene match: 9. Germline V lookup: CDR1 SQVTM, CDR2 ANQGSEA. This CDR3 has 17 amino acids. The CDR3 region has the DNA TGCAGCGTTGAAGATCTCGACAGGGGTTCGTACCAAGAGACCCAGTACCTC. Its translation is CSVEDLDRGSYQETQYL.

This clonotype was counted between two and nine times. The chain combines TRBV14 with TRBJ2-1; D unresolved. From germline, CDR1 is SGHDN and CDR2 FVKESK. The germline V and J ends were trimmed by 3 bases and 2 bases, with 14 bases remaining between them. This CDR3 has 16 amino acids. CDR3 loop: CASSQVWAETYNEQFF. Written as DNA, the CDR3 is TGTGCCAGCAGCCAGGTATGGGCTGAAACCTACAATGAGCAGTTCTTC. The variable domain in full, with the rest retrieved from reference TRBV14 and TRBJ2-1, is EAGVTQFPSHSVIEKGQTVTLRCDPISGHDNLYWYRRVMGKEIKFLLHFVKESKQDESGMPNNRFLAERTGGTYSTLKVQPAELEDSGVYFCASSQVWAETYNEQFFGPGTRLTVL.

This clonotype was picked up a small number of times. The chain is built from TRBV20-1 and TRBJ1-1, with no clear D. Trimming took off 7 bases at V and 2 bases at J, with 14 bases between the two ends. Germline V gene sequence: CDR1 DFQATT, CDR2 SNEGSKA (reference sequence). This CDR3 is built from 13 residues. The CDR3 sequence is CSVSGRRNTEAFF. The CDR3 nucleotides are TGCAGTGTCTCGGGGAGGAGAAACACTGAAGCTTTCTTT.

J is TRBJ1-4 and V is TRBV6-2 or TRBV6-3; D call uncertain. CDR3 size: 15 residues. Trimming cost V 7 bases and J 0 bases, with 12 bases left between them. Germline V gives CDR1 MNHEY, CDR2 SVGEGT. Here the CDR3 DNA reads TGTGCCAGCATTCTTCATCCGGCAACTAATGAAAAACTGTTTTTT. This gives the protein CASILHPATNEKLFF.

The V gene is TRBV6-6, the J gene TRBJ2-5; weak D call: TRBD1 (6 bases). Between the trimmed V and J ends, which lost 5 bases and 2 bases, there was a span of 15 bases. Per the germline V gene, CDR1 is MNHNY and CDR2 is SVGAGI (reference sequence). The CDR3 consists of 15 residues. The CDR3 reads CASSNREKAQETQYF. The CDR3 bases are TGTGCCAGCAGTAACAGGGAGAAGGCTCAAGAGACCCAGTACTTC.

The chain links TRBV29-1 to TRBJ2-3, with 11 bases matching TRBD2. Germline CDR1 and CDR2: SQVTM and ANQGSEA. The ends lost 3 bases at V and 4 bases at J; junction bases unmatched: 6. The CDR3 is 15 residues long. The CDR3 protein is CSVELLAGVADTQYF. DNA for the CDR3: TGCAGCGTTGAGTTACTAGCGGGAGTGGCAGATACGCAGTATTTT.

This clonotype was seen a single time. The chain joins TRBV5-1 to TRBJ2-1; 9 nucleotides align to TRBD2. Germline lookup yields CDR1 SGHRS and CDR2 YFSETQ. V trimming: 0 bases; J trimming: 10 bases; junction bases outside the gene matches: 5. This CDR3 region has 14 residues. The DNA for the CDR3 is TGCGCCAGCAGCTTGGGATTAGCGGGAGAGGAGCAGTTCTTC. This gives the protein CASSLGLAGEEQFF.

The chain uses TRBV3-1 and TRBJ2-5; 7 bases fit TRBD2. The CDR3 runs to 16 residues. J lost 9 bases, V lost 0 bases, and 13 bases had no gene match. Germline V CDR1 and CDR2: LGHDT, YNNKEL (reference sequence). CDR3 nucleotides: TGTGCCAGCAGCCAAGAGTACGCGGGAGTCCCCAGCCCCCAGTACTTC. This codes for CASSQEYAGVPSPQYF.

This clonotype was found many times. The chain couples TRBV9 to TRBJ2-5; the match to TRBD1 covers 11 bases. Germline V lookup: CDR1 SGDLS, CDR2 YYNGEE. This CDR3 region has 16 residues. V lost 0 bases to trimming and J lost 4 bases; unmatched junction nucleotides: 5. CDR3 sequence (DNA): TGTGCCAGCAGCGTAGGCCTCGGGACAGGGGGAGAGACCCAGTACTTC. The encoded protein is CASSVGLGTGGETQYF.

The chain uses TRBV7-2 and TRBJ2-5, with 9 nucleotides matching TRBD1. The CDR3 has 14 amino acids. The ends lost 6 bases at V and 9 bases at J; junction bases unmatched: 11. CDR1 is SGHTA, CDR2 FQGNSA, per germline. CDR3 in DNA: TGTGCCAGCAGTCTCGACAGGGGGAGGGAGGCCCAGTACTTC. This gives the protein CASSLDRGREAQYF.

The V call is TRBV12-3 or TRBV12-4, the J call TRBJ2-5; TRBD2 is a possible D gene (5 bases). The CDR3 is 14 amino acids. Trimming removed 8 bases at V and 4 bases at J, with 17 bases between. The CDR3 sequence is CASSFRDAGETQYF. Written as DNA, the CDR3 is TGTGCCAGCTCCTTTAGGGATGCGGGAGAGACCCAGTACTTC.

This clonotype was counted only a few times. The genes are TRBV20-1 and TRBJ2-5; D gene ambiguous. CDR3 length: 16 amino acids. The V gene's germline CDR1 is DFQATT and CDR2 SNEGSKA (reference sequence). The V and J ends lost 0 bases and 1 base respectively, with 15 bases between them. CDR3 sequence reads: CSAREGSSWGQETQYF. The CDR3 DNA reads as TGCAGTGCTAGAGAGGGCTCTTCTTGGGGCCAAGAGACCCAGTACTTC.

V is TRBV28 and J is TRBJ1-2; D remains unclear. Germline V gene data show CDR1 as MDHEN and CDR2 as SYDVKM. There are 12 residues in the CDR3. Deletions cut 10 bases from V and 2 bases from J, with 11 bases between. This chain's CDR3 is CATRGVNYGYTF. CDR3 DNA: TGTGCCACCAGAGGAGTAAACTATGGCTACACCTTC.

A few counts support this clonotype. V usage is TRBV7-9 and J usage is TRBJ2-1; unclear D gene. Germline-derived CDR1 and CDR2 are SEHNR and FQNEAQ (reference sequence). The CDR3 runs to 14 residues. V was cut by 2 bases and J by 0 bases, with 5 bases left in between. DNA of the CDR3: TGTGCCAGCAGCTTATCCATCTCCTACAATGAGCAGTTCTTC. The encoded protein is CASSLSISYNEQFF.

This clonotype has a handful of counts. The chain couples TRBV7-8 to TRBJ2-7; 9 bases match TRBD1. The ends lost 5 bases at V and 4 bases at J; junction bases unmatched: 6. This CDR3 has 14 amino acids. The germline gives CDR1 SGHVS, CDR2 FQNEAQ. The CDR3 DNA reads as TGTGCCAGCAGCCCACTGACAGGGGGATACGAGCAGTACTTC. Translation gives CASSPLTGGYEQYF.

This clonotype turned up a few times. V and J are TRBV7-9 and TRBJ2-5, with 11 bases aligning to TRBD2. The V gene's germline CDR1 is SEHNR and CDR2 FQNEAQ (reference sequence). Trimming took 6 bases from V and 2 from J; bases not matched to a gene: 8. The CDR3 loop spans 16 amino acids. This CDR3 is CASSRRLAGSQETQYF. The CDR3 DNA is TGTGCCAGCAGTCGCCGACTAGCGGGATCTCAAGAGACCCAGTACTTC.

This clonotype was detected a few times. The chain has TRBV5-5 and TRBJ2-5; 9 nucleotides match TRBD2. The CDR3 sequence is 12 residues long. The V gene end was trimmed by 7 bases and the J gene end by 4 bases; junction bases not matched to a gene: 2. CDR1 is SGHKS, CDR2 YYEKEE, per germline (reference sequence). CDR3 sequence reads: CASSSGVETQYF. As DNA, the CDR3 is TGTGCCAGCTCTAGCGGGGTAGAGACCCAGTACTTC.

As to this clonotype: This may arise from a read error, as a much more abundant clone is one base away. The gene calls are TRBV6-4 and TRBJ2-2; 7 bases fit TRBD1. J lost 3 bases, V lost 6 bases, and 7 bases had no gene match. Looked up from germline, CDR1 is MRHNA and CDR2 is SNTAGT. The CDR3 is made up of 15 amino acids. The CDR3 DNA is TGTGCCAGCAGCGATGGACAGGAGTACACCGGGGAGCTGTTTTTT. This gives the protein CASSDGQEYTGELFF.

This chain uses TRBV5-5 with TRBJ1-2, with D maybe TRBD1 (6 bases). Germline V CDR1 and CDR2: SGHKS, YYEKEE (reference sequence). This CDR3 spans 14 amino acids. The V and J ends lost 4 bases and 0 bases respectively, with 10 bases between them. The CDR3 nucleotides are TGTGCCAGCAGCAAACAGGGATCTAACTATGGCTACACCTTC. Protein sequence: CASSKQGSNYGYTF.

In DNA form, the CDR3 reads TGTGCCAGCAGCCCTAAACAGGGGCCTAGGAGTGTATTAGTGTCCCGAGACACCATATATTTT. Translation: CASSPKQGPRSVLVSRDTIYF. V gene TRBV7-3 combines with J gene TRBJ1-3, with 7 positions matching TRBD1. The CDR3 covers 21 residues. CDR1 and CDR2 from the germline V gene are SGHTA and FQGTGA. V lost 5 bases to trimming and J lost 8 bases; unmatched junction nucleotides: 30.

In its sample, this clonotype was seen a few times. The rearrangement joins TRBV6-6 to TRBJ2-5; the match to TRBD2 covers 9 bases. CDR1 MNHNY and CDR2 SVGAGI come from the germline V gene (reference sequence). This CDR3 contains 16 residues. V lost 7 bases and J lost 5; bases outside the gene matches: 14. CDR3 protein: CASNTGGRAFGETQYF. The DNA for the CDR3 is TGTGCCAGCAACACCGGCGGGAGGGCCTTTGGCGAGACCCAGTACTTC.

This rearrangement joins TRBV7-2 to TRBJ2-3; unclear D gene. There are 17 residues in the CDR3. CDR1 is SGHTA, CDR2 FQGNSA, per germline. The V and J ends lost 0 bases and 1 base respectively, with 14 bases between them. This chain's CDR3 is CASSLASPDHGTDTQYF. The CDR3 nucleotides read TGTGCCAGCAGCTTAGCGTCCCCGGACCATGGCACAGATACGCAGTATTTT.

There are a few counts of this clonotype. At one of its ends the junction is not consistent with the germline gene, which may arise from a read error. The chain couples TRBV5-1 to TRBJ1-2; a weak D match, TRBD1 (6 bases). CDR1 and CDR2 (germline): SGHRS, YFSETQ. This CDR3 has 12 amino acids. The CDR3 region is CASSLPGQPNAF. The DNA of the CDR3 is TGCGCCAGCAGCTTGCCCGGACAGCCTAATGCCTTC.